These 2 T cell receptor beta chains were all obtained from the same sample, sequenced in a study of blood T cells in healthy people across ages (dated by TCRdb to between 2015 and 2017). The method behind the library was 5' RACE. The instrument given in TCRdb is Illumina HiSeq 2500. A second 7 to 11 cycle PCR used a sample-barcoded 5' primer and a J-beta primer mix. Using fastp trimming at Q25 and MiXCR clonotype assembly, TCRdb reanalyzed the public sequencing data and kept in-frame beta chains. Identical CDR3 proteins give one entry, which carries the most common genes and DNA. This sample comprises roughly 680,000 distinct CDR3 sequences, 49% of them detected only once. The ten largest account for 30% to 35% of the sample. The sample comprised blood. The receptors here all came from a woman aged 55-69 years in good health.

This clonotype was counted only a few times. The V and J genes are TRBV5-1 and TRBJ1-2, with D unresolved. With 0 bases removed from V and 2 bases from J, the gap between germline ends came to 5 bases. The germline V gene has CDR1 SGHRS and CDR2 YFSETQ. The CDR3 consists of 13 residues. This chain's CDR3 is CASSLETNYGYTF. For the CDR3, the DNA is TGCGCCAGCAGCTTGGAGACAAACTATGGCTACACCTTC.

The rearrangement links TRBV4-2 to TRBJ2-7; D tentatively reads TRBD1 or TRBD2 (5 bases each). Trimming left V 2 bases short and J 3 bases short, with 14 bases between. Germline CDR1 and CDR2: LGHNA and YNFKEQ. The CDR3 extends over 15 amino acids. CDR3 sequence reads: CASSQPGPMNYEQYF. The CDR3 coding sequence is TGTGCCAGCAGCCAACCGGGACCGATGAACTACGAGCAGTACTTC.